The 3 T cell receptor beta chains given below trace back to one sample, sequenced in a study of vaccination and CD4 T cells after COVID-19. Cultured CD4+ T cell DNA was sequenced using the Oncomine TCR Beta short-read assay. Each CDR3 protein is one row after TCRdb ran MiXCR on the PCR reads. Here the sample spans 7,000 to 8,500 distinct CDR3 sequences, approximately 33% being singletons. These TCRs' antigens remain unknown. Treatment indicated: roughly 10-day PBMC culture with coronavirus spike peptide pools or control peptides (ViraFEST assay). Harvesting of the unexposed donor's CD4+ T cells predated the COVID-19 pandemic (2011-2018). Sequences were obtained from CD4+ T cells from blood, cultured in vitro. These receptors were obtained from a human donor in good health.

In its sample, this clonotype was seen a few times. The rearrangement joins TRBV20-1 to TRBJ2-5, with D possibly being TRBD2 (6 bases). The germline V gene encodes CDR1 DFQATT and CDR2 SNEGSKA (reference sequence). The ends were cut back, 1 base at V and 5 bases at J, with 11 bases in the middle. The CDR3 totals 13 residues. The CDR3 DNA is TGCAGTGCTAGAGGATCGGGAGCTGAGACCCAGTACTTC. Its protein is CSARGSGAETQYF.

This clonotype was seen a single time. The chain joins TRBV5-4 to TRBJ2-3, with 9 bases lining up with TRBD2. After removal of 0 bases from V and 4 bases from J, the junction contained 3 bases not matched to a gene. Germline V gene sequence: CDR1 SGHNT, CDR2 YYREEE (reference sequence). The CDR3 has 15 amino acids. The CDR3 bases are TGTGCCAGCAGCTTGGGGGGCGGGAGGGCAGATACGCAGTATTTT. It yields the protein CASSLGGGRADTQYF.

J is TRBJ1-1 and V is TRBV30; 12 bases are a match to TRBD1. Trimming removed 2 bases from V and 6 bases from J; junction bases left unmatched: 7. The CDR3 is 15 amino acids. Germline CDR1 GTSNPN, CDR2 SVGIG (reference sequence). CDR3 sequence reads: CAWSSWGQGAPEAFF. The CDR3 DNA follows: TGTGCCTGGAGTTCTTGGGGACAGGGGGCCCCTGAAGCTTTCTTT. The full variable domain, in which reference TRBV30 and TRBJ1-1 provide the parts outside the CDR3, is SQTIHQWPATLVQPVGSPLSLECTVEGTSNPNLYWYRQAAGRGLQLLFYSVGIGQISSEVPQNLSASRPQDRQFILSSKKLLLSDSGFYLCAWSSWGQGAPEAFFGQGTRLTVV.